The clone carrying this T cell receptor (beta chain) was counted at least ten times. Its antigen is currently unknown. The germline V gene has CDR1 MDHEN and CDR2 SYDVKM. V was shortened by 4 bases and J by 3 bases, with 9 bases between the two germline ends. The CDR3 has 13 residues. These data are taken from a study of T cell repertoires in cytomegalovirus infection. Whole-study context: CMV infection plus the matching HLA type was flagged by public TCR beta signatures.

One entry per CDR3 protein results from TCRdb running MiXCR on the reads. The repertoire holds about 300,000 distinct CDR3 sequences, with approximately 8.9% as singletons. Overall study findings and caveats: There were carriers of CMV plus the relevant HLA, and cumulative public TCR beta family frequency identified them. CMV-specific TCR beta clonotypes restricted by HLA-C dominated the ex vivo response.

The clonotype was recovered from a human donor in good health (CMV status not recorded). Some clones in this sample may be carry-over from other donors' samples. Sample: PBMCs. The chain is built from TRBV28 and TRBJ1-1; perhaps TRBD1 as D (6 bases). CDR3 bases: TGTGCCAGCAGTTACAGGGTGGACACTGAAGCTTTCTTT. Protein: CASSYRVDTEAFF.